Sequencing of this TCR beta chain was carried out in a study of cytomegalovirus exposure and HLA in healthy donors. PCR involved 60 Vbeta and 13 Jbeta primers. The method was immunoSEQ multiplex PCR; TCRdb's version includes in-frame clones alone and lacks a portion of them. This table has 180,000 or so clones, roughly 74% appearing once. Study conclusions and caveats: Exclusion as indistinguishable affected some V segments, including TRBV6-2 and TRBV6-3. Roughly uniform sequencing depth across donors was assumed, possibly incorrectly.

The sample holds one count of this clone. Its antigen is not known. There were likely unrecorded immune exposures, though donors were nominally healthy when sampled. The CDR3 spans 14 residues. The V and J ends lost 5 bases and 1 base respectively, with 8 bases between them. In germline, CDR1 is SGHTA, CDR2 FQGTGA. The J gene is TRBJ2-2, the V gene TRBV7-3; the D gene is possibly TRBD1 (5 bases). The sequenced sample consisted of PBMCs. This sequence was found in a woman aged 40 to 55 in good health and CMV-seropositive. The CDR3 DNA sequence: TGTGCCAGCAGCATCACAGGGAACACCGGGGAGCTGTTTTTT. The encoded protein is CASSITGNTGELFF.